A single sample is the source of the 25 T cell receptor beta chains below, sequenced in a study of identical twins. Each CDR3 protein gets one entry after TCRdb re-called the 5' RACE reads with MiXCR. The sample carries around 960,000 distinct CDR3 sequences, approximately 13% recorded once. The sample also formed part of further work on yellow fever vaccine responses in identical twins.

Material for sequencing was PBMCs. The receptors stem from a woman in her late teens or twenties in good health.

This clonotype appeared a few times. The V call is TRBV6-5, the J call TRBJ1-2; 9 bases fit TRBD1. V lost 4 bases, J lost 4 bases, and 7 bases stayed unmatched. CDR3 length equals 15 residues. Germline lookup yields CDR1 MNHEY and CDR2 SVGAGI. CDR3: CASSFLQGAVYGYTF. CDR3 nucleotide sequence: TGTGCCAGCAGTTTTTTACAGGGGGCAGTCTATGGCTACACCTTC.

The chain joins TRBV20-1 to TRBJ2-7; D unclear. The CDR3 spans 15 residues. CDR1 is DFQATT, CDR2 SNEGSKA, per germline (reference sequence). The V and J ends lost 3 bases and 0 bases respectively, with 15 bases between them. The DNA for the CDR3 is TGCAGTGCTAGTAGGTCTAGAATTCGCTCCTACGAGCAGTACTTC. It translates to CSASRSRIRSYEQYF.

This chain joins TRBV11-3 and TRBJ2-3; D might be TRBD2 (6 bases). Looked up from germline, CDR1 is SGHNT and CDR2 is YENEEA. This CDR3 is built from 15 residues. Trimming took 2 bases from V and 2 from J, leaving 11 bases between them. For the CDR3, the DNA is TGTGCCAGCAGCTTAACGGGGGAGGACACAGATACGCAGTATTTT. This translates into CASSLTGEDTDTQYF.

V gene TRBV6-5 combines with J gene TRBJ1-1, with D tentatively TRBD1 (5 bases). Germline assignment: CDR1 MNHEY and CDR2 SVGAGI. V was cut by 4 bases and J by 0 bases, with 12 bases left in between. This CDR3 has 15 residues. The CDR3 protein is CASSFKGAMNTEAFF. As DNA, the CDR3 is TGTGCCAGCAGTTTCAAAGGGGCCATGAACACTGAAGCTTTCTTT.

The chain is built from TRBV5-5 and TRBJ1-2, with D uncertain. The CDR3 covers 13 residues. V was cut by 4 bases and J by 0 bases, with 7 bases left in between. Germline assignment: CDR1 SGHKS and CDR2 YYEKEE (reference sequence). The CDR3 region has the DNA TGTGCCAGCAGCCGCGGTCCTAACTATGGCTACACCTTC. Translation gives CASSRGPNYGYTF.

This clonotype appeared many times. The J gene is TRBJ2-7, the V gene TRBV4-1; TRBD1 might be the D (7 bases). This CDR3 has 15 residues. In germline, CDR1 is MGHRA, CDR2 YSYEKL. V dropped 0 bases and J dropped 3 bases, with 12 bases sitting between them. The CDR3 sequence is CASSQEFQGGYEQYV. The CDR3, as DNA: TGCGCCAGCAGCCAAGAATTCCAGGGGGGCTACGAGCAGTACGTC.

This clonotype was counted between two and nine times. The genes are TRBV29-1 and TRBJ2-1; 10 bases agree with TRBD2. CDR1 and CDR2 from the germline V gene are SQVTM and ANQGSEA. V lost 4 bases to trimming and J lost 0 bases; unmatched junction nucleotides: 6. The CDR3 has 16 amino acids. The CDR3 DNA sequence: TGCAGCGTTGCGTTAGCGGGGGGCCTCTCCTACAATGAGCAGTTCTTC. Protein product: CSVALAGGLSYNEQFF.

As DNA, the CDR3 is TGTGCCAGCAGTGAATCGCAAACTAGCGGGGGGGGTGAGCAGTTCTTC. This codes for CASSESQTSGGGEQFF. J is TRBJ2-1 and V is TRBV25-1; 13 bases agree with TRBD2. After removal of 1 base from V and 9 bases from J, the junction contained 6 bases not matched to a gene. The CDR3 is 16 amino acids. From germline, CDR1 is MGHDK and CDR2 SYGVNS.

The chain recombines TRBV7-9 with TRBJ2-2, with D possibly called TRBD1 or TRBD2 (6 bases each). CDR3 length: 15 residues. V lost 4 bases to trimming and J lost 4 bases, with 13 bases between them. Looked up from germline, CDR1 is SEHNR and CDR2 is FQNEAQ (reference sequence). The CDR3 DNA sequence: TGTGCCAGCAGCTCCGCCGGGGGCCCCACCGGGGAGCTGTTTTTT. Translated: CASSSAGGPTGELFF. The full variable domain, with the rest looked up from reference TRBV7-9 and TRBJ2-2, is DTGVSQNPRHKITKRGQNVTFRCDPISEHNRLYWYRQTLGQGPEFLTYFQNEAQLEKSRLLSDRFSAERPKGSFSTLEIQRTEQGDSAMYLCASSSAGGPTGELFFGEGSRLTVL.

The chain carries TRBV9 and TRBJ1-1, with TRBD1 matching over 11 bases. Germline V gene lookup returns CDR1 SGDLS and CDR2 YYNGEE. The CDR3 length is 15 residues. The ends lost 4 bases at V and 3 bases at J; junction bases unmatched: 5. CDR3 protein: CASSPRDRGDTEAFF. The DNA of the CDR3 is TGTGCCAGCAGCCCTCGGGACAGGGGGGACACTGAAGCTTTCTTT.

This clonotype was seen only a few times. This chain uses TRBV3-1 with TRBJ2-1; the match to TRBD2 covers 8 bases. The germline V gene encodes CDR1 LGHDT and CDR2 YNNKEL (reference sequence). V gave up 1 base and J gave up 4 bases; unmatched junction bases: 6. CDR3 size: 16 residues. The CDR3, as DNA: TGTGCCAGCAGCCAAGGGAGCGGGAGTGGTTACAATGAGCAGTTCTTC. Translating gives CASSQGSGSGYNEQFF.

A few counts support this clonotype. V usage is TRBV7-9 and J usage is TRBJ2-3, with TRBD2 matching 7 bases. The germline V gene encodes CDR1 SEHNR and CDR2 FQNEAQ (reference sequence). V trimming: 0 bases; J trimming: 2 bases; junction bases outside the gene matches: 2. CDR3 length: 15 residues. CDR3 DNA sequence: TGTGCCAGCAGCTTAGCAAGGGACTACACAGATACGCAGTATTTT. Translated, it gives CASSLARDYTDTQYF.

This clonotype was counted only a few times. V gene TRBV29-1 combines with J gene TRBJ2-1; perhaps TRBD2 as D (6 bases). V was shortened by 2 bases and J by 0 bases, with 17 bases between the two germline ends. The CDR3 has 17 residues. The V gene's germline CDR1 is SQVTM and CDR2 ANQGSEA. CDR3 DNA: TGCAGCGTTGAATCGAGCGGGCAAGCTCGCTCCTACAATGAGCAGTTCTTC. Translated: CSVESSGQARSYNEQFF.

The V gene is TRBV6-1, the J gene TRBJ1-3; tentatively, D is TRBD1 (6 bases). With 8 bases removed from V and 1 base from J, the gap between germline ends came to 12 bases. There are 14 residues in the CDR3. In germline, CDR1 is MNHNS, CDR2 SASEGT. CDR3: CASSEQGSGNTIYF. The CDR3 region has the DNA TGTGCCAGCTCTGAACAGGGATCTGGAAACACCATATATTTT.

This clonotype was found a few times. The chain links TRBV24-1 to TRBJ1-6; D might be TRBD1 (5 bases). Per the germline V gene, CDR1 is KGHDR and CDR2 is SFDVKD. This CDR3 is 19 amino acids long. The V end lost 2 bases, the J end lost 0 bases, and 16 bases lay between the germline ends. CDR3 bases: TGTGCCACCAGTGATTCAAACGGTGCCGGGACCTCCTATAATTCACCCCTCCACTTT. Encoded protein: CATSDSNGAGTSYNSPLHF.

This clonotype was counted at least ten times. V gene TRBV29-1 combines with J gene TRBJ2-1; 11 nucleotides agree with TRBD2. CDR1 is SQVTM, CDR2 ANQGSEA, per germline. V was clipped by 1 base and J by 7 bases; unmatched bases: 3. The CDR3 spans 14 residues. CDR3 DNA sequence: TGCAGCGTTGAAGGTAGCGGGAGGGAGAATGAGCAGTTCTTC. It yields the protein CSVEGSGRENEQFF.

At least ten counts were recorded for this clonotype. The J gene is TRBJ2-5, the V gene TRBV5-1, with D perhaps TRBD1 or TRBD2 (5 bases each). CDR1 is SGHRS and CDR2 is YFSETQ in the germline V gene. V lost 0 bases and J 4 bases, leaving 10 bases between the germline ends. The CDR3 has 14 amino acids. The DNA of the CDR3 is TGCGCCAGCAGCTTGGCCGTAGGGACAGAGACCCAGTACTTC. It codes for CASSLAVGTETQYF.

This clonotype was detected a few times. The chain is built from TRBV5-1 and TRBJ2-6; 10 bases agree with TRBD2. Germline CDR1 SGHRS, CDR2 YFSETQ. The CDR3 extends over 16 amino acids. V shed 4 bases and J 2 bases; nucleotides not matched to a gene: 3. This CDR3 is CASSTLAGAGANVLTF. The CDR3 DNA sequence: TGCGCCAGCAGCACTCTAGCGGGGGCTGGGGCCAACGTCCTGACTTTC.

The chain carries TRBV9 and TRBJ2-3; 8 bases match TRBD2. Unmatched junction bases numbered 13, after V lost 1 base and J lost 0 bases. Per germline, CDR1 SGDLS and CDR2 YYNGEE. There are 19 residues in the CDR3. Written as DNA, the CDR3 is TGTGCCAGCAGCGTACGGGGGTTTAAGCGGGGGCCTAGCACAGATACGCAGTATTTT. Encoded protein: CASSVRGFKRGPSTDTQYF. Drawing the rest from reference TRBV9 and TRBJ2-3, the complete variable domain is DSGVTQTPKHLITATGQRVTLRCSPRSGDLSVYWYQQSLDQGLQFLIQYYNGEERAKGNILERFSAQQFPDLHSELNLSSLELGDSALYFCASSVRGFKRGPSTDTQYFGPGTRLTVL.

This clonotype was picked up a small number of times. The V gene is TRBV15, the J gene TRBJ1-5; no clear D. Trimming took 0 bases from V and 6 from J, leaving 6 bases between them. Looked up from germline, CDR1 is LNHNV and CDR2 is YYDKDF (reference sequence). CDR3 length equals 13 residues. CDR3 region: CATSREAFQPQHF. In DNA form, the CDR3 reads TGTGCCACCAGCAGAGAGGCCTTTCAGCCCCAGCATTTT.

In its sample, this clonotype was seen a few times. V is TRBV28 and J is TRBJ1-5, with D perhaps matching TRBD1 (5 bases). The CDR3 has 15 residues. Germline values: CDR1 MDHEN, CDR2 SYDVKM. The V gene lost 2 bases and the J gene lost 2 bases, with 10 bases spanning the gap. CDR3 sequence: CASSLPEGGNQPQHF. In DNA form, the CDR3 reads TGTGCCAGCAGTTTACCAGAAGGGGGCAATCAGCCCCAGCATTTT.

This clonotype was counted only a few times. The chain is built from TRBV27 and TRBJ1-6, with 8 bases aligning to TRBD1. The CDR3 runs to 18 residues. The ends lost 6 bases at V and 1 base at J; junction bases unmatched: 11. Germline loops: CDR1 MNHEY, CDR2 SMNVEV (reference sequence). The chain's CDR3 is CASSTDRTGISYNSPLHF. The CDR3 DNA is TGTGCCAGCAGCACCGACCGGACAGGGATTTCCTATAATTCACCCCTCCACTTT.

This clonotype was counted only a few times. V gene TRBV29-1 combines with J gene TRBJ2-2; no clear D. The CDR3 runs 13 residues. CDR1 and CDR2 from the germline V gene are SQVTM and ANQGSEA. V lost 3 bases to trimming and J lost 4 bases, with 9 bases between them. The CDR3 reads CSVEAQLTGELFF. The CDR3 bases are TGCAGCGTTGAGGCCCAACTCACCGGGGAGCTGTTTTTT.

This clonotype was detected only a few times. V and J are TRBV5-1 and TRBJ2-3, with no clear D. The germline CDR1 and CDR2 sequences are SGHRS and YFSETQ. Trimming pared 0 bases from V and 4 bases from J, leaving 15 bases between. The CDR3 has 16 amino acids. CDR3 region: CASSLGIARLADTQYF. For the CDR3, the DNA is TGCGCCAGCAGCTTGGGGATCGCGCGGCTCGCAGATACGCAGTATTTT.

This clonotype was recorded many times. The chain carries TRBV12-3 or TRBV12-4 and TRBJ2-5; D possibly corresponds to TRBD1 (5 bases). V lost 0 bases, J lost 2 bases, and 7 bases lay in between. This CDR3 spans 14 amino acids. The CDR3 nucleotides are TGTGCCAGCAGTTTAGCCCGACAGCAAGAGACCCAGTACTTC. Its protein product is CASSLARQQETQYF.